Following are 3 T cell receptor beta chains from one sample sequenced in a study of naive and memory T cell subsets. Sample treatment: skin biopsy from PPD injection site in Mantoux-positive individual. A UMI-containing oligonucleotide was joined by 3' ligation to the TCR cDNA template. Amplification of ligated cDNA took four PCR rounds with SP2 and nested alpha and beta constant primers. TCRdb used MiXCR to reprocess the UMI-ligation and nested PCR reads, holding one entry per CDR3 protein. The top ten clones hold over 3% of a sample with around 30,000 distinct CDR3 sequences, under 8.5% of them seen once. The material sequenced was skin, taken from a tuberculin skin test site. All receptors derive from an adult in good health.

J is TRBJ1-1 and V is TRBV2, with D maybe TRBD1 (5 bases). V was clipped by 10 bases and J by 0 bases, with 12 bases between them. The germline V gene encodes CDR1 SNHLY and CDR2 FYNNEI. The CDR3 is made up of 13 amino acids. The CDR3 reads CAKGTPLNTEAFF. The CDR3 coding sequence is TGTGCCAAAGGGACCCCGTTGAACACTGAAGCTTTCTTT.

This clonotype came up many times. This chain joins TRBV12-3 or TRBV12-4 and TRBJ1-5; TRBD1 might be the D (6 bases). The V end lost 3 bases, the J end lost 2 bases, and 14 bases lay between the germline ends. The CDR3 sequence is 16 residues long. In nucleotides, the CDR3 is TGTGCCAGCAGTTTCCGGGGGCGTGCGGGCAATCAGCCCCAGCATTTT. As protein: CASSFRGRAGNQPQHF.

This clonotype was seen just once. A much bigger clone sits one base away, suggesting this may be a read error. The CDR3 reads CASSLAEANSPLHF. For the CDR3, the DNA is TGCGCCAGCAGCTTGGCAGAGGCTAATTCACCCCTCCACTTT. This chain links TRBV5-1 with TRBJ1-6; D remains unclear. Germline lookup yields CDR1 SGHRS and CDR2 YFSETQ. The CDR3 consists of 14 residues. V shed 0 bases and J shed 6 bases, with 7 bases lying between them.